Listed below are T cell receptor beta chains from one sample, sequenced in a study of post-analysis software for immune sequencing data. Using its own MiXCR run on the PCR reads, TCRdb lists one record per CDR3 protein. The table has about 770,000 distinct CDR3 sequences, 35% to 55% seen once. The source material was blood. The source of these receptors is a girl aged 10-17 years with multiple sclerosis. Both conserved end residues are part of each CDR3. Clone sizes are given selectively: once, few, many, or a class where the clone is expanded.

J: TRBJ1-1
size: NA
V: TRBV27
CDR3: CASSPIRDRGTEAFF

J: TRBJ2-5
size: once
V: TRBV7-9
CDR3: CASSLEDGAETQYF

J: TRBJ2-7
size: NA
V: TRBV28
CDR3: CASSFSKDSGYEQYF

J: TRBJ1-2
size: NA
V: TRBV7-2
CDR3: CASSLAGGLYGYTF

J: TRBJ2-1
size: NA
V: TRBV6-6
CDR3: CASSSVGGGGPEQFF

J: TRBJ1-2
size: NA
V: TRBV2
CDR3: CASSPITRRGYTF

J: NA
size: once
V: TRBV7-2
CDR3: CASSLVWASGSGEQFF

J: TRBJ2-5
size: NA
V: TRBV20-1
CDR3: CSAPLGLADYQETQYF

J: TRBJ1-5
size: NA
V: TRBV12-3/TRBV12-4
CDR3: CASSDSLYNQPQHF

J: TRBJ2-6
size: few
V: TRBV30
CDR3: CAFSATGANVLTF

J: TRBJ1-5
size: NA
V: TRBV5-1
CDR3: CASSPGQASGQPQHF

J: TRBJ1-1
size: once
V: TRBV29-1
CDR3: CSVEDSGDGGAFF

J: TRBJ2-7
size: NA
V: TRBV20-1
CDR3: CSARDGLEGGWVYEQYF

J: TRBJ1-4
size: NA
V: TRBV4-2
CDR3: CASSSRTSGGGEKLFF

J: TRBJ1-5
size: NA
V: TRBV9
CDR3: CASSVILDRVEPQHF

J: TRBJ1-1
size: few
V: TRBV7-9
CDR3: CASSLRSAEEAFF

J: TRBJ2-7
size: few
V: TRBV20-1
CDR3: CSAHHRDYEQYF

J: TRBJ2-3
size: NA
V: TRBV6-1
CDR3: CASSASTSTDTQYF

J: TRBJ2-3
size: few
V: TRBV5-5
CDR3: CASRTRREGRGDTQYF

J: TRBJ2-1
size: NA
V: TRBV20-1
CDR3: CSARTGLAAPHEQFF

J: TRBJ2-7
size: NA
V: TRBV5-6
CDR3: CASSLAIGAGGRYEQYF

J: TRBJ2-5
size: few
V: TRBV10-3
CDR3: CAISTLLETREAQYF

J: TRBJ2-3
size: few
V: TRBV12-3/TRBV12-4
CDR3: CASSPFREMGDNTQYF

J: TRBJ1-5
size: once
V: TRBV27
CDR3: CASSLAGDSGQPQHF

J: TRBJ2-1
size: once
V: TRBV6-5
CDR3: CASSTLAGGYNEQFF

J: TRBJ2-1
size: NA
V: TRBV10-3
CDR3: CAISEGPAREQFF

J: TRBJ1-2
size: few
V: TRBV10-3
CDR3: CAISGTGGTSRNGYTF

J: TRBJ1-2
size: NA
V: TRBV7-9
CDR3: CASSPDSSFYSYTF

J: TRBJ2-7
size: NA
V: TRBV11-1
CDR3: CASSSRGSGSSYEQYF

J: TRBJ2-4
size: NA
V: TRBV7-9
CDR3: CASSGWDSLAGKNIQYF

J: TRBJ2-1
size: NA
V: TRBV6-2/TRBV6-3
CDR3: CASSPRIAGGHNERFF

J: TRBJ2-7
size: NA
V: TRBV29-1
CDR3: CSVWGRYEQYF

J: TRBJ1-1
size: NA
V: TRBV9
CDR3: CASSSPANTEAFF

J: NA
size: NA
V: TRBV7-9
CDR3: CASAGGRTGPEQYF

J: TRBJ2-7
size: NA
V: TRBV9
CDR3: CASSVDQSPGLVGGYEQYF

J: TRBJ2-1
size: NA
V: TRBV24-1
CDR3: CATSARPGLAVNNEQFF

J: TRBJ1-1
size: NA
V: TRBV6-5
CDR3: CASRPTRGGTEAFF

J: TRBJ2-3
size: NA
V: TRBV29-1
CDR3: CSVRTGLADTQYF

J: TRBJ1-2
size: few
V: TRBV7-6
CDR3: CASSPRRGGVESNYGYTF

J: TRBJ2-3
size: many
V: TRBV5-1
CDR3: CASSLGSTTDTQYF

J: TRBJ2-7
size: NA
V: TRBV12-3/TRBV12-4
CDR3: CASSLWDRGFYEQYF

J: TRBJ2-5
size: NA
V: TRBV10-1
CDR3: CASSESSRREQYF

J: TRBJ2-1
size: few
V: TRBV20-1
CDR3: CSARELDRLVEFNEQFF

J: TRBJ2-7
size: NA
V: TRBV27
CDR3: CASRETGERTLEHYEQYF

J: TRBJ1-2
size: few
V: TRBV12-3/TRBV12-4
CDR3: CASSLGTQGNYGYTF

J: TRBJ2-3
size: NA
V: TRBV3-1
CDR3: CASSQIGLAYTQYF

J: TRBJ2-3
size: few
V: TRBV20-1
CDR3: CSATPAGVGTDTQYF

J: NA
size: NA
V: TRBV29-1
CDR3: CSVAWQGHEQYF

J: TRBJ2-1
size: NA
V: TRBV27
CDR3: CASSFISGGWSSYNEQFF

J: TRBJ2-1
size: few
V: TRBV7-6
CDR3: CASSYLAGGIDEQFF

J: TRBJ1-6
size: NA
V: TRBV30
CDR3: CAWSVGRGNNSPLHF

J: TRBJ2-2
size: NA
V: TRBV6-1
CDR3: CASSLAGGNTGALFF

J: TRBJ2-1
size: NA
V: TRBV29-1
CDR3: CSGTGHSEWSYNEQFF

J: TRBJ1-1
size: NA
V: TRBV7-9
CDR3: CASSHVPANTEAFF

J: TRBJ2-1
size: few
V: TRBV4-3
CDR3: CASSQDLGGSYNEQFF

J: TRBJ2-1
size: NA
V: TRBV5-1
CDR3: CASSLLGASYNEQFF

J: TRBJ2-3
size: NA
V: TRBV15
CDR3: CATSRELTSTDTQYF